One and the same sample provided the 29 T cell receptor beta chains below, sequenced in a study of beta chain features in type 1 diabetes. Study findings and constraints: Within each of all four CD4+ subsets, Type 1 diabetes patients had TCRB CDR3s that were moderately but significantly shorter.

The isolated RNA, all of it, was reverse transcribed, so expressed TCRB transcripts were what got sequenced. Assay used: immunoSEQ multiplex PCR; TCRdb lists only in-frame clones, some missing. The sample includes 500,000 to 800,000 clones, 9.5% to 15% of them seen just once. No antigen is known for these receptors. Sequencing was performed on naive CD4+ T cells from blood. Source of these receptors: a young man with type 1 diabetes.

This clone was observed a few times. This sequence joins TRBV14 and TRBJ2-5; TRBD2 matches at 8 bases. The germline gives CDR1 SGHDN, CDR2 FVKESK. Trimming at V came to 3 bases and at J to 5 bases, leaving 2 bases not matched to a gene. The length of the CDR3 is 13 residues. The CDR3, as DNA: TGTGCCAGCAGCCAGGGACTAGTGGAGACCCAGTACTTC. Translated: CASSQGLVETQYF. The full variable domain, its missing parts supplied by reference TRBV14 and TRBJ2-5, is EAGVTQFPSHSVIEKGQTVTLRCDPISGHDNLYWYRRVMGKEIKFLLHFVKESKQDESGMPNNRFLAERTGGTYSTLKVQPAELEDSGVYFCASSQGLVETQYFGPGTRLLVL.

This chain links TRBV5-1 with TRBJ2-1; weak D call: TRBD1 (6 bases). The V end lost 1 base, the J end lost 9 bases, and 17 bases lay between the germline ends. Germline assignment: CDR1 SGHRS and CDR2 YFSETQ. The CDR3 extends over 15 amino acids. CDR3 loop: CASSLTRAGEGEQFF. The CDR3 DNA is TGCGCCAGCAGCTTGACGCGGGCAGGGGAAGGTGAGCAGTTCTTC. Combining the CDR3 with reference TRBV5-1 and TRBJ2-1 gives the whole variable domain KAGVTQTPRYLIKTRGQQVTLSCSPISGHRSVSWYQQTPGQGLQFLFEYFSETQRNKGNFPGRFSGRQFSNSRSEMNVSTLELGDSALYLCASSLTRAGEGEQFFGPGTRLTVL.

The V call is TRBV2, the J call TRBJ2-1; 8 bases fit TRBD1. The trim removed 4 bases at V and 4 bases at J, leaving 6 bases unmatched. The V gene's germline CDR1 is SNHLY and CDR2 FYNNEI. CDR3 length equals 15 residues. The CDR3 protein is CASSADRGSYNEQFF. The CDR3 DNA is TGTGCCAGCAGTGCCGACAGGGGAAGTTACAATGAGCAGTTCTTC.

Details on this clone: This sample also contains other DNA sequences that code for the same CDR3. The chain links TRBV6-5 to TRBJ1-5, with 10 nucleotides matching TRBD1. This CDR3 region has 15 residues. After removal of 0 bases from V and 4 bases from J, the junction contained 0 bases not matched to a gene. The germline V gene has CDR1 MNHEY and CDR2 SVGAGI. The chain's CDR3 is CASSYSGQGNQPQHF. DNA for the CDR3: TGTGCCAGCAGTTACTCGGGACAGGGGAATCAGCCCCAGCATTTT.

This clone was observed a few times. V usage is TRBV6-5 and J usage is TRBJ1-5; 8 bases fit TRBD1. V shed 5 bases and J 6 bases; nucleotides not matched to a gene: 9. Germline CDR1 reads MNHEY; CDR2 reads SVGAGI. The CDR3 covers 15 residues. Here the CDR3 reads CASSVGQGLGQPQHF. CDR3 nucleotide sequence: TGTGCCAGCAGTGTTGGACAGGGCTTGGGTCAGCCCCAGCATTTT.

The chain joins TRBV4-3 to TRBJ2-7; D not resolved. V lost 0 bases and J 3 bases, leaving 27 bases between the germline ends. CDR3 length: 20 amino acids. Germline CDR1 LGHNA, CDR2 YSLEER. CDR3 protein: CASSQENGGTAHKRHYEQYF. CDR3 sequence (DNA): TGCGCCAGCAGCCAAGAAAATGGCGGCACAGCCCACAAGAGACACTACGAGCAGTACTTC.

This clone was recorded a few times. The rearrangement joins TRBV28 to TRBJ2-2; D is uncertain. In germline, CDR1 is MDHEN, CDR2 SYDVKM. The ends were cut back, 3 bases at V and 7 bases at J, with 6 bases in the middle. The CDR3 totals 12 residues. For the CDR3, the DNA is TGTGCCAGCAGTTTTTTGGACGGGGAGCTGTTTTTT. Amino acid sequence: CASSFLDGELFF.

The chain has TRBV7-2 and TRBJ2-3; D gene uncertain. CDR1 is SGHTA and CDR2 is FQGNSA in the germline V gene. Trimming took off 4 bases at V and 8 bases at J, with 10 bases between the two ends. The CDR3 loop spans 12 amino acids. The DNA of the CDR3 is TGTGCCAGCAGCTCTCAGAAGGGTACGCAGTATTTT. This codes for CASSSQKGTQYF. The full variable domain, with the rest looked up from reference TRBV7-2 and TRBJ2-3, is GAGVSQSPSNKVTEKGKDVELRCDPISGHTALYWYRQSLGQGLEFLIYFQGNSAPDKSGLPSDRFSAERTGGSVSTLTIQRTQQEDSAVYLCASSSQKGTQYFGPGTRLTVL.

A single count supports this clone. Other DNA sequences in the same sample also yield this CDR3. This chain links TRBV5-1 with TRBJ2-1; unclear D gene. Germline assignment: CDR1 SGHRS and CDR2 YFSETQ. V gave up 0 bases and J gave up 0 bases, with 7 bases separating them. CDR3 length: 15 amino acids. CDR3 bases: TGCGCCAGCAGCTTGGGCCCGGGCTCCTACAATGAGCAGTTCTTC. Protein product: CASSLGPGSYNEQFF.

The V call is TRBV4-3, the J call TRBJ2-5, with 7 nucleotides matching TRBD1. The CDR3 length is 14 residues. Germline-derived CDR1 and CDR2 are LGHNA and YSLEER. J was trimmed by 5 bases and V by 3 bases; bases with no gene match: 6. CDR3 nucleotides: TGCGCCAGCAGCCAGTTACAGGGGACGGAGACCCAGTACTTC. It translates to CASSQLQGTETQYF.

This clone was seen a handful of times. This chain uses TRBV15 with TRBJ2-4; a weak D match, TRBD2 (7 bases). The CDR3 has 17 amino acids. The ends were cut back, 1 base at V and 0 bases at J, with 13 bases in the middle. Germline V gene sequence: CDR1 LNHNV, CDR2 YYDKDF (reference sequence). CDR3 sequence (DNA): TGTGCCACCAGCAGAGGATGGGGGGGCGCAGCCAAAAACATTCAGTACTTC. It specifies CATSRGWGGAAKNIQYF.

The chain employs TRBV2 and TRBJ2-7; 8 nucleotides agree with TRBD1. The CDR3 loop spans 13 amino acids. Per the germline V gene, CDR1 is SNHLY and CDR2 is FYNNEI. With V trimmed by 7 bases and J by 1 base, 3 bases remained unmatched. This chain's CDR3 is CASTGDRSYEQYF. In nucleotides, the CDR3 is TGTGCCAGCACGGGGGACAGGTCCTACGAGCAGTACTTC. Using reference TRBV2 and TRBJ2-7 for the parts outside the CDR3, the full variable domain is EPEVTQTPSHQVTQMGQEVILRCVPISNHLYFYWYRQILGQKVEFLVSFYNNEISEKSEIFDDQFSVERPDGSNFTLKIRSTKLEDSAMYFCASTGDRSYEQYFGPGTRLTVT.

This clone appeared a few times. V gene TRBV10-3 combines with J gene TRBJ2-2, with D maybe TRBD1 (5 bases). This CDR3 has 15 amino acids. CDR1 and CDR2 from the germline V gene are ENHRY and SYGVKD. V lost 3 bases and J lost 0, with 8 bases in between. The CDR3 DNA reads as TGTGCCATCAGTGACCGCAGGGCGAACACCGGGGAGCTGTTTTTT. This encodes CAISDRRANTGELFF.

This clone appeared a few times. CDR3 loop: CASSQGSDIAGVGEQFF. DNA of the CDR3: TGCGCCAGCAGCCAAGGGTCTGATATAGCGGGGGTAGGAGAGCAGTTCTTC. V is TRBV4-3 and J is TRBJ2-1; TRBD2 aligns across 9 bases. This CDR3 has 17 residues. V shed 1 base and J 10 bases; nucleotides not matched to a gene: 14. The germline V gene has CDR1 LGHNA and CDR2 YSLEER.

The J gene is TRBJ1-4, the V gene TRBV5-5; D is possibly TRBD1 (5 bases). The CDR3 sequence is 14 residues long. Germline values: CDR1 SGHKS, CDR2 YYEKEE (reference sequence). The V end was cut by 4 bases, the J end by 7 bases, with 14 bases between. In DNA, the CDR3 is TGTGCCAGCAGCCGCCGGACGGGACCTGAAAAACTGTTTTTT. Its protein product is CASSRRTGPEKLFF.

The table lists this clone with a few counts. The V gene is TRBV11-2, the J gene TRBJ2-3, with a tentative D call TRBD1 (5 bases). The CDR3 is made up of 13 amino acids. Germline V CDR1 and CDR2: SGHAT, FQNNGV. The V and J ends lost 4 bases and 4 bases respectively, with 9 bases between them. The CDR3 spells CASSWQGADTQYF. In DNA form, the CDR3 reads TGTGCCAGCAGCTGGCAGGGCGCAGATACGCAGTATTTT.

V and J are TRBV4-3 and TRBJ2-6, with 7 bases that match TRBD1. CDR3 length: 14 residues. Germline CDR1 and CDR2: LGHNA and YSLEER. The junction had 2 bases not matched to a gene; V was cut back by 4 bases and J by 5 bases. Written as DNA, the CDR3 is TGCGCCAGCAGCCCGGGACAGCGGGCCAACGTCCTGACTTTC. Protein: CASSPGQRANVLTF.

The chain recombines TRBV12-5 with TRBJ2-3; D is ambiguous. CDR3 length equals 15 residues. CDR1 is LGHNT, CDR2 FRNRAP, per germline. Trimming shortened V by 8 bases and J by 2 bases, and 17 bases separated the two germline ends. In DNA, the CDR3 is TGTGCTAGTAGCCGATCAGCTGTACTCACAGATACGCAGTATTTT. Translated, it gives CASSRSAVLTDTQYF.

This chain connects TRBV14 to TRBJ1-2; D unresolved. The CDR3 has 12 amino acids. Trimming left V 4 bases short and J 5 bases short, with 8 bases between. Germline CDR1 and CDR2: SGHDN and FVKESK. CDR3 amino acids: CASSLDTYGYTF. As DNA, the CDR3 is TGTGCCAGCAGCCTCGACACTTATGGCTACACCTTC.

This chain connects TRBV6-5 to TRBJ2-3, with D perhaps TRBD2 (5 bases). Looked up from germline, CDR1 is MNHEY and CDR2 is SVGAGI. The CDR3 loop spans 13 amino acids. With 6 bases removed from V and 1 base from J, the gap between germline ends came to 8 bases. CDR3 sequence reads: CASRLAGTDTQYF. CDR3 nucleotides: TGTGCCAGCAGGCTAGCTGGCACAGATACGCAGTATTTT.

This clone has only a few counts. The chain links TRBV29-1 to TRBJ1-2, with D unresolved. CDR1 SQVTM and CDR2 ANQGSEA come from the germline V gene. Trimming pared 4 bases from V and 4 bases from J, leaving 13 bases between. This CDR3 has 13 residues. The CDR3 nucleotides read TGCAGCGTTGCTGAATGGGCGGGCTATGGCTACACCTTC. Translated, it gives CSVAEWAGYGYTF.

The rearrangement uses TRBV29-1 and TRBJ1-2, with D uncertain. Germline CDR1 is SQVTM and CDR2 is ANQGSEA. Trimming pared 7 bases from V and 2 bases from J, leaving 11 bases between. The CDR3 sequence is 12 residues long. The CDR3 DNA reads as TGCAGCGCCGGGTCAGAGAACTATGGCTACACCTTC. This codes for CSAGSENYGYTF.

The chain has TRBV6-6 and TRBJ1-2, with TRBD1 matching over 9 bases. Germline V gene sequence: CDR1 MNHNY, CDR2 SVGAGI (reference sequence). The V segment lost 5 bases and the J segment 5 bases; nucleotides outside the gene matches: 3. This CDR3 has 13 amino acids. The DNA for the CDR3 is TGTGCCAGCAGTACCGGGACAGGGTATGGCTACACCTTC. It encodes CASSTGTGYGYTF.

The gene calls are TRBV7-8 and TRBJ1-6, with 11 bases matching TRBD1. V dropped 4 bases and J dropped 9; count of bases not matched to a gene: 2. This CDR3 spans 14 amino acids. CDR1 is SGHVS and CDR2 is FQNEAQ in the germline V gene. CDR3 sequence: CASSYGTGGSPLHF. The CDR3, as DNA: TGTGCCAGCAGCTATGGGACAGGGGGTTCACCCCTCCACTTT.

CDR3 nucleotide sequence: TGTGCCTGGAGTGTATTTGGAGCGGGGGGGCTTCTAGATACGCAGTATTTT. Protein product: CAWSVFGAGGLLDTQYF. This sequence joins TRBV30 and TRBJ2-3; 10 positions match TRBD2. The CDR3 loop spans 17 amino acids. Trimming at V came to 0 bases and at J to 5 bases, leaving 11 bases not matched to a gene. Per the germline V gene, CDR1 is GTSNPN and CDR2 is SVGIG (reference sequence).

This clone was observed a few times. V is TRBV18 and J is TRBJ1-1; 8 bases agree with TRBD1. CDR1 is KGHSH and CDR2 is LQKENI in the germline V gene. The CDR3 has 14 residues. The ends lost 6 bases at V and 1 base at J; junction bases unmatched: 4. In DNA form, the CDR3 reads TGTGCCAGCTCCGCAGGACAGGGGAACACTGAAGCTTTCTTT. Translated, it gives CASSAGQGNTEAFF.

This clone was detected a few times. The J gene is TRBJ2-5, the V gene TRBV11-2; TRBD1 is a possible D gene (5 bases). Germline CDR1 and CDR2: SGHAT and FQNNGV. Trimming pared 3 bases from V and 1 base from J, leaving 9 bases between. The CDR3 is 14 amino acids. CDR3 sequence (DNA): TGTGCCAGCAGCTTCGACAGTATCCAAGAGACCCAGTACTTC. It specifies CASSFDSIQETQYF.

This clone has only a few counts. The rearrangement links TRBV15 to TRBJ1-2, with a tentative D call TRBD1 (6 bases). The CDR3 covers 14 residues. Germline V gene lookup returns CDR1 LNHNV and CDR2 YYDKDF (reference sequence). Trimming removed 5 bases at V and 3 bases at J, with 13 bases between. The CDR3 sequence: CATSGRGFDYGYTF. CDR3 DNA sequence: TGTGCCACCAGCGGCAGGGGATTTGACTATGGCTACACCTTC.

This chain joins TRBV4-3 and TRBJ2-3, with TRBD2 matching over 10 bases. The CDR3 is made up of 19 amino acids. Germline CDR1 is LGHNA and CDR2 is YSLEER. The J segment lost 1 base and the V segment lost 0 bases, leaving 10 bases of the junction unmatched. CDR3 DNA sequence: TGCGCCAGCAGCCAAGAAACGACTAGCGGGCGGTTACGCACAGATACGCAGTATTTT. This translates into CASSQETTSGRLRTDTQYF.